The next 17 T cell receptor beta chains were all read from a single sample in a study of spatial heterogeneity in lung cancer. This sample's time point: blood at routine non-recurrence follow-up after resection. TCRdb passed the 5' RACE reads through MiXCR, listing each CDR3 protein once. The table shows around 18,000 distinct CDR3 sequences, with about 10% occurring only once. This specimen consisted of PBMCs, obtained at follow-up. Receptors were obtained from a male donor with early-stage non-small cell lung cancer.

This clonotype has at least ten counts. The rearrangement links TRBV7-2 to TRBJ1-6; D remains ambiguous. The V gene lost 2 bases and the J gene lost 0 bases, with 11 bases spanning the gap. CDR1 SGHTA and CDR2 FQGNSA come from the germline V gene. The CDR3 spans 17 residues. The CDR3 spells CASSLKGGSSYNSPLHF. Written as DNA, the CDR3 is TGTGCCAGCAGCTTAAAGGGAGGCAGCTCCTATAATTCACCCCTCCACTTT.

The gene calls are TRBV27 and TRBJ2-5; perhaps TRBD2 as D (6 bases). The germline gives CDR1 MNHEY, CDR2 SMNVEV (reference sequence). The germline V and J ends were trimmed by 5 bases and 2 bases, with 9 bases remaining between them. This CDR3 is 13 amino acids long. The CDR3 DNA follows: TGTGCCAGCAGTAGTCTAGCGCAAGAGACCCAGTACTTC. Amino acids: CASSSLAQETQYF.

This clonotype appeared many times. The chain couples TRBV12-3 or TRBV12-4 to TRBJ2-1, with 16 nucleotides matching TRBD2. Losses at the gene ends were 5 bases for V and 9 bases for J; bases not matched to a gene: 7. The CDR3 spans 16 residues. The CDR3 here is CASSPGTSGGASEQFF. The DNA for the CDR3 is TGTGCCAGCAGTCCAGGGACTAGCGGGGGGGCCAGTGAGCAGTTCTTC.

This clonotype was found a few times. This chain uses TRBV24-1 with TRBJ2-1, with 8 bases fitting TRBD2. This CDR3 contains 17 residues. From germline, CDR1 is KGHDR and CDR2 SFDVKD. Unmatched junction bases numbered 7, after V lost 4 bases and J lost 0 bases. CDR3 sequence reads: CATSDPGLAGSYNEQFF. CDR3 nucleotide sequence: TGTGCCACCAGTGACCCCGGACTAGCTGGCTCCTACAATGAGCAGTTCTTC.

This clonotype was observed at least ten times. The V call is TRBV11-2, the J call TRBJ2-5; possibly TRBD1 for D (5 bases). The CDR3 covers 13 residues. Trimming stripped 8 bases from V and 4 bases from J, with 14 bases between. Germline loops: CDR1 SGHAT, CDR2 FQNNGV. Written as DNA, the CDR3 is TGTGCCAGCGCAGGCGGCAGGGCAGAGACCCAGTACTTC. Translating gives CASAGGRAETQYF. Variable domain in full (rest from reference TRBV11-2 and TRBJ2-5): EAGVAQSPRYKIIEKRQSVAFWCNPISGHATLYWYQQILGQGPKLLIQFQNNGVVDDSQLPKDRFSAERLKGVDSTLKIQPAKLEDSAVYLCASAGGRAETQYFGPGTRLLVL.

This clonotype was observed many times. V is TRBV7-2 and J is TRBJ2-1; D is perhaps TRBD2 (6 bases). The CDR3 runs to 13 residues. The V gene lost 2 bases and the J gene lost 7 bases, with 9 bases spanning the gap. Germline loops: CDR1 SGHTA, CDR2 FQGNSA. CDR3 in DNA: TGTGCCAGCAGCTTAAAGGGAGGTAATGAGCAGTTCTTC. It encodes CASSLKGGNEQFF.

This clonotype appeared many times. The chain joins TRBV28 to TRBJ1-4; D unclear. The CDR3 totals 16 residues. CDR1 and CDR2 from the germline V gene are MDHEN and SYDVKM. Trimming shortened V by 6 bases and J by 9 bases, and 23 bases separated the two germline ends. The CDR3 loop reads CASRPTTDGWYKKLFF. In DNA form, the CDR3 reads TGTGCCAGCAGGCCGACGACGGACGGATGGTATAAAAAACTGTTTTTT.

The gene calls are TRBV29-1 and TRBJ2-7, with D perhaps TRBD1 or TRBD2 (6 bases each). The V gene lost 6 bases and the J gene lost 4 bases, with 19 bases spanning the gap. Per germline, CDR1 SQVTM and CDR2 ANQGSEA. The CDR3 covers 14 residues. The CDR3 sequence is CSVRASGDSYEQYF. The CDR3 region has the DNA TGCAGCGTGAGGGCCTCAGGGGACTCGTACGAGCAGTACTTC.

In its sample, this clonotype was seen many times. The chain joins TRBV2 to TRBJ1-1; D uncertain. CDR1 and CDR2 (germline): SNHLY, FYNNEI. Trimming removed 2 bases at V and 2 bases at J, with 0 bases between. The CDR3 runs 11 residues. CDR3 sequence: CASSENTEAFF. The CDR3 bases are TGTGCCAGCAGTGAAAACACTGAAGCTTTCTTT.

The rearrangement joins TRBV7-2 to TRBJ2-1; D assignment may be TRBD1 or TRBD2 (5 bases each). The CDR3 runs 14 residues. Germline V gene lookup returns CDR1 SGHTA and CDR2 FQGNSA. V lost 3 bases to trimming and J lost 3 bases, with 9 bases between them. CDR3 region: CASSLRGNYNEQFF. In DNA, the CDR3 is TGTGCCAGCAGCTTGAGGGGCAACTACAATGAGCAGTTCTTC.

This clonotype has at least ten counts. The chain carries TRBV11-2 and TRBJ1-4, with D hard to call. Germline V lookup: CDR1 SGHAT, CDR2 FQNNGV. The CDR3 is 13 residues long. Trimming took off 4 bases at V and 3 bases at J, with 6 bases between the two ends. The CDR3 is CASSYYSNEKLFF. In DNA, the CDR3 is TGTGCCAGCAGCTACTATTCTAATGAAAAACTGTTTTTT.

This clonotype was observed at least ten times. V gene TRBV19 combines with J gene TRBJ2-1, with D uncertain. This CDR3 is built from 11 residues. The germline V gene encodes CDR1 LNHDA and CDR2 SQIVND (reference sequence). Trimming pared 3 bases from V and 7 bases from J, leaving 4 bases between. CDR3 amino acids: CASSINNEQFF. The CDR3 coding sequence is TGTGCCAGTAGTATCAATAATGAGCAGTTCTTC. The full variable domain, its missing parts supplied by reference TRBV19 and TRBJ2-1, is DGGITQSPKYLFRKEGQNVTLSCEQNLNHDAMYWYRQDPGQGLRLIYYSQIVNDFQKGDIAEGYSVSREKKESFPLTVTSAQKNPTAFYLCASSINNEQFFGPGTRLTVL.

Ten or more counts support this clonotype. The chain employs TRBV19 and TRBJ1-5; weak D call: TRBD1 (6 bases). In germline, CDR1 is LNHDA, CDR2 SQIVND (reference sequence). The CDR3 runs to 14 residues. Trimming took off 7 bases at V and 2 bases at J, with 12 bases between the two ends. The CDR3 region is CASTPRTGNQPQHF. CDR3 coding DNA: TGTGCCAGTACGCCCCGGACAGGCAATCAGCCCCAGCATTTT.

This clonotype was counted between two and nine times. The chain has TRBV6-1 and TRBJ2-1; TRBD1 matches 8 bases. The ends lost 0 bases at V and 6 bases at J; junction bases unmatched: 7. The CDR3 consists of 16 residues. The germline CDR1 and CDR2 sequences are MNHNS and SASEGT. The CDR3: CASSEAQGANINEQFF. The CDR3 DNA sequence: TGTGCCAGCAGTGAAGCGCAGGGGGCGAACATCAATGAGCAGTTCTTC.

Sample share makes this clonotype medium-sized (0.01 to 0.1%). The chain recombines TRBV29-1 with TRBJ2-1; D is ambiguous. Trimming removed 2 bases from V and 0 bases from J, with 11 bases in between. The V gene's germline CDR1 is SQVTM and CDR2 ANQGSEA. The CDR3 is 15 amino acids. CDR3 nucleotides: TGCAGCGTTGAATCTGTCCTGAGCTCCTACAATGAGCAGTTCTTC. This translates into CSVESVLSSYNEQFF.

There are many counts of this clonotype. DNA for the CDR3: TGTGCCAGCTCACACCGGCAAGGGGACGGGGAGCTGTTTTTT. Translation: CASSHRQGDGELFF. J is TRBJ2-2 and V is TRBV18, with D possibly matching TRBD1 (5 bases). The V gene lost 4 bases and the J gene lost 7 bases, with 13 bases spanning the gap. This CDR3 region has 14 residues. CDR1 is KGHSH, CDR2 LQKENI, per germline.

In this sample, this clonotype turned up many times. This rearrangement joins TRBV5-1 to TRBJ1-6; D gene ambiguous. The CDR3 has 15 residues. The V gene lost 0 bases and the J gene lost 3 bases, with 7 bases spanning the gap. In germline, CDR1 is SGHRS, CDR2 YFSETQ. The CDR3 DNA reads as TGCGCCAGCAGCTTGGCCGGGCTCTATAATTCACCCCTCCACTTT. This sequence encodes CASSLAGLYNSPLHF.